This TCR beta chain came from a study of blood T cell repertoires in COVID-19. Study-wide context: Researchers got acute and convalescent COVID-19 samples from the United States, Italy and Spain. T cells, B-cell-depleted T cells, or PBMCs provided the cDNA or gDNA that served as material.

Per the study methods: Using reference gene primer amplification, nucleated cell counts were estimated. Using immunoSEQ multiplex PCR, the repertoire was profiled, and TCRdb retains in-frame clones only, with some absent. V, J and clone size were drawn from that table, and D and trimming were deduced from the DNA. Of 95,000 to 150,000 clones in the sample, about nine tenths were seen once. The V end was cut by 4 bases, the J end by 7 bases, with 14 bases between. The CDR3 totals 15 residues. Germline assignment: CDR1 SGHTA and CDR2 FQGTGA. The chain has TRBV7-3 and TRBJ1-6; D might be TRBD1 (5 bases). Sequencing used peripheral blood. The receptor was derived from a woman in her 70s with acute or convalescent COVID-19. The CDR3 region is CASSSGVGGNSPLHF. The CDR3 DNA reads TGTGCCAGCAGCTCGGGAGTCGGGGGGAATTCACCCCTCCACTTT.